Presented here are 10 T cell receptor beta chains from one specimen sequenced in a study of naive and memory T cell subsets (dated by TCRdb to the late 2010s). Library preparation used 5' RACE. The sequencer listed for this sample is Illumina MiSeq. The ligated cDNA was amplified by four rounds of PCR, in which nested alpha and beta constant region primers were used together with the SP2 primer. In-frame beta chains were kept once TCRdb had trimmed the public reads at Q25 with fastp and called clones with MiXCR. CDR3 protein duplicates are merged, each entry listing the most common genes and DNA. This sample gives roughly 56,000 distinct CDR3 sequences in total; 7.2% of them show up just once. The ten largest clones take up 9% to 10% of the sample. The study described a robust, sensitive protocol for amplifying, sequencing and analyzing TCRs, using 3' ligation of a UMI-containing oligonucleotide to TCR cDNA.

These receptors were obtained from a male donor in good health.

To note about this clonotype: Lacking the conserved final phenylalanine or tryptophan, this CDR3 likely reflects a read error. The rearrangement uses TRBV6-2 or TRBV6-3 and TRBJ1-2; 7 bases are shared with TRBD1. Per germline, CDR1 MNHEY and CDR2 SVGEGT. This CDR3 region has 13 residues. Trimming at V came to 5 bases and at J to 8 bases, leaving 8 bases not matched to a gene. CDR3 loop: CASSTRTGYGYTS. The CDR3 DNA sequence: TGTGCCAGCAGTACGAGGACAGGCTACGGCTACACCTCC.

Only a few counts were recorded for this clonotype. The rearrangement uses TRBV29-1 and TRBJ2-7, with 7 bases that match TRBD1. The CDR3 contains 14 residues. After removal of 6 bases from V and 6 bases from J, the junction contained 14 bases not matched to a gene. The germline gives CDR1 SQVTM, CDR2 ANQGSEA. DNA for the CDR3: TGCAGCGTCCCTACGTACAGGGGTGGGCGCGAGCAGTACTTC. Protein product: CSVPTYRGGREQYF.

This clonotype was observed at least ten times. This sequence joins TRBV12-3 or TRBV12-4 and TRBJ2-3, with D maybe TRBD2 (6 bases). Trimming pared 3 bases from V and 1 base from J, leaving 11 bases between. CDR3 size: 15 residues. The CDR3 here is CASSFLTSGTDTQYF. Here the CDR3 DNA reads TGTGCCAGCAGTTTTCTGACTAGTGGCACAGATACGCAGTATTTT.

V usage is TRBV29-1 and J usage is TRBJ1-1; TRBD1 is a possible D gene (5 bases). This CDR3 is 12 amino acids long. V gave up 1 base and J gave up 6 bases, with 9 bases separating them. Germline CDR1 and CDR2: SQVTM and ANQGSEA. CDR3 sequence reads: CSVEGGGAEAFF. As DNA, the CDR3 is TGCAGCGTTGAAGGCGGGGGGGCTGAAGCTTTCTTT.

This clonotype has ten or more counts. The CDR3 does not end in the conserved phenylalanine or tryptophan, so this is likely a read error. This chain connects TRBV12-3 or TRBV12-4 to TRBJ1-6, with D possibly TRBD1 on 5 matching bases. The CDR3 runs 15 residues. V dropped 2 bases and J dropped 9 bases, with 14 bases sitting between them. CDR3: CASSLNRLRASPLHL. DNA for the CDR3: TGTGCCAGCAGTTTAAACAGGTTGAGGGCTTCACCCCTCCACCTT.

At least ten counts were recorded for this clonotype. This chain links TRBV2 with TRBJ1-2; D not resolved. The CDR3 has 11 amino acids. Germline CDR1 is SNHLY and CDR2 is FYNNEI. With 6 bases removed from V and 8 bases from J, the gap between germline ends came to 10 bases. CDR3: CASRGFEGYTF. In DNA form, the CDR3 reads TGTGCCAGCAGGGGTTTTGAGGGCTACACCTTC.

The CDR3 loop reads CASSYSLAGDSSYEQYF. The DNA of the CDR3 is TGTGCCAGCAGTTACTCGCTAGCGGGGGATAGCTCCTACGAGCAGTACTTC. This chain uses TRBV6-5 with TRBJ2-7, with TRBD2 matching over 10 bases. The junction had 5 bases not matched to a gene; V was cut back by 0 bases and J by 0 bases. Germline assignment: CDR1 MNHEY and CDR2 SVGAGI. The CDR3 consists of 17 residues.

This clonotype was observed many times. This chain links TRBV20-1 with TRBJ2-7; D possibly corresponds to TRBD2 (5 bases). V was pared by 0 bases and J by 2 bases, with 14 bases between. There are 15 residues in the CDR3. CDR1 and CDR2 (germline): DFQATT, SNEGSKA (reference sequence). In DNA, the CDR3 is TGCAGTGCTAGAGATTCTCGCGGGCCAACCTACGAGCAGTACTTC. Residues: CSARDSRGPTYEQYF.

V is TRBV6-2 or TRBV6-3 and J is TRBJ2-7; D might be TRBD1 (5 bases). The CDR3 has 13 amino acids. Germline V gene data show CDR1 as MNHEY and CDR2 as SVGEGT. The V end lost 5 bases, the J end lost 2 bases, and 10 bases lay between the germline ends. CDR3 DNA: TGTGCCAGCAGTCGGACAACCGCCTACGAGCAGTACTTC. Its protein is CASSRTTAYEQYF.

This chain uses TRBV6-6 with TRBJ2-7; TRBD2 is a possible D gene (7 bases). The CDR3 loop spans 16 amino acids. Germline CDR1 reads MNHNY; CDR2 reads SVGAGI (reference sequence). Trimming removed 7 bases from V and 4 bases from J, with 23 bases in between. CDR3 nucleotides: TGTGCCAGCATCTTCCCGTGGGGGGGGCGCTTATACGAGCAGTACTTC. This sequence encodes CASIFPWGGRLYEQYF.